This T cell receptor (beta chain) is drawn from a study of CD8 T cells in Susac syndrome (dated by TCRdb to between 2019 and 2020). Regarding the complete study: Among the sequenced Susac syndrome patients, five or six had clinically active disease and eight or nine were in clinical remission. At blood withdrawal, Susac syndrome patients were either therapy-naive, taking corticosteroids (in some cases with IVIg as well), or taking IVIg alone. Whether CD8+ T cell activation and differentiation in Susac syndrome was antigen driven was tested using repertoire sequencing. The clonality of the CD8+ T cell repertoire was compared across some eleven healthy donors, 14 Susac syndrome patients and roughly 16 multiple sclerosis patients. Study-wide findings and limitations: In the total CD8+ and CD8+ TEMRA repertoires, roughly 15 and five Susac-specific public clones, respectively, were identified. The TCR sequencing and HLA analysis was acknowledged to have included a relatively small number of individuals. CD8+ repertoires in Susac syndrome showed clonal expansion, which was highest in CD8+ TEMRA cells and was greater in clinically active patients than in remitting patients.

A word on this clonotype: Its antigen has not been determined. Base-call qualities are not available, and no considerably larger clone is one nucleotide away.

Based on the germline V gene, the CDR1 and CDR2 sequences are SGHTA and FQGNSA. V gives up 8 bases and J gives up 2 bases, and the segment between their germline ends measures 12 bases. From the cysteine up to the phenylalanine, the CDR3 has a length of 13 residues. Only CDR3 DNA is held: 39 bases, read in frame from base 1. Peripheral blood CD8+ and CD4+ T cells from healthy donors, Susac syndrome patients and multiple sclerosis patients were profiled by high-throughput TCR beta sequencing. Recently defined diagnostic criteria for definite or probable disease were met by the Susac syndrome patients. Bulk CD8+ and CD4+ T cells were purified by magnetic negative isolation, while CD8+ TEMRA cells were enriched using FACS. Blood was collected in EDTA tubes and processed within 24 hours, with PBMCs isolated through density gradient centrifugation. PBMCs intended for TCR sequencing were frozen in liquid nitrogen and were later thawed in a 37 degrees C water bath. The sorted or isolated CD4+, CD8+ and CD8+ TEMRA cells reached a purity of at least 90%.

RNA was extracted using the RNeasy kit, and roughly 0.45 to 1 microgram was reverse transcribed with random hexamers. TCR beta CDR3 regions were amplified with the immunoSEQ multiplex PCR assay covering 54 Vbeta and 13 Jbeta segments. To correct PCR amplification bias, a synthetic template baseline was used for both primer optimization and computational correction. The study's processing was this. Reads were assigned to V, D and J genes according to IMGT and analyzed in immunoSEQ Analyzer, with only productive sequences retained. Clonality was calculated as one minus the Shannon entropy normalized by log2 of the number of productive unique sequences. Public and private clones were assessed among the 100 most prevalent clones of each patient and control. A clone was defined as Susac-specific if it was absent from the healthy and MS cohorts, from roughly 1,000 published viral clones and from other ImmuneACCESS disease sequences. Using fastp at Q25 and MiXCR, TCRdb reprocessed the public reads and kept productive beta chains. A single entry per CDR3 protein holds the most common genes and DNA from its merged rows. Here the V and J calls rest on TCRdb's processing, not on the authors' analysis. Across this sample there are some 96,000 distinct CDR3 sequences, with 95% seen only once. 0.3% of the sample is taken by the ten largest.

The material sequenced was CD8+ T cells from PBMCs. The sequence is built from TRBV7-2 and TRBJ1-2; a tentative D match to TRBD1 spans 6 bases. This clonotype was sampled from a human donor with Susac syndrome. The sequenced DNA is TGTGCCAGCCTCAAAGACAGGAACTATGGCTACACCTTC. It codes for CASLKDRNYGYTF.